These 27 T cell receptor beta chains were all obtained from the same sample, sequenced in a study of T cell clonality in common variable immunodeficiency. Regarding the study as a whole: In common variable immunodeficiency, TCR beta chains reportedly carried fewer deletions and N-nucleotide insertions.

Generated by immunoSEQ multiplex PCR, the TCRdb table keeps only in-frame clones and is missing some. The sample shows approximately 30,000 clones, none of them appearing just once. Their antigen targets remain unknown. Sequencing was carried out using peripheral blood mononuclear cells. The source is a human donor with common variable immunodeficiency.

For this clone: The missing CDR3 end, 3 residues past where the read stops, is filled in from the germline J gene. The chain combines TRBV7-9 with TRBJ2-4; no clear D. There are 12 residues in the CDR3. Germline V gives CDR1 SEHNR, CDR2 FQNEAQ (reference sequence). Deletions cut 3 bases from V and 6 bases from J, with 6 bases between. CDR3 sequence: CASSFGRNIQYF. The CDR3 bases that were read are TGTGCCAGCAGCTTTGGCAGAAACATT.

This clone has more than one count but fewer than ten. The DNA ends 3 residues before the CDR3 does, and the rest of the CDR3 is filled in from the germline J gene. The chain employs TRBV7-2 and TRBJ1-2; weak D call: TRBD1 (6 bases). The CDR3 has 13 amino acids. With 5 bases removed from V and 1 base from J, the gap between germline ends came to 8 bases. Germline V CDR1 and CDR2: SGHTA, FQGNSA. This CDR3 is CASSTGNNYGYTF. The DNA read from the CDR3 is TGTGCCAGCAGCACAGGGAATAACTATGGC.

A remark on this clone: The missing CDR3 end, 3 residues past where the read stops, is filled in from the germline J gene. The gene calls are TRBV7-8 and TRBJ2-1; D perhaps matches TRBD1 (5 bases). Germline assignment: CDR1 SGHVS and CDR2 FQNEAQ. The germline V and J ends were trimmed by 5 bases and 7 bases, with 6 bases remaining between them. There are 11 residues in the CDR3. The DNA read from the CDR3 is TGTGCCAGCAGCAGGGGTAATGAG. Residues: CASSRGNE. The whole CDR3 protein is CASSRGNEQFF.

This clone has more than one count but fewer than ten. The read falls 3 residues short of the CDR3 end, and the missing part is taken from the germline J gene. This chain links TRBV19 with TRBJ1-5; the D is unclear. This CDR3 region has 15 residues. CDR1 and CDR2 (germline): LNHDA, SQIVND (reference sequence). V lost 1 base and J lost 4, with 11 bases in between. The CDR3 region is CASSIGARSNQPQHF. The sequenced CDR3 bases are TGTGCCAGTAGTATAGGGGCCAGGTCTAATCAGCCC.

The sample holds a few counts of this clone. CDR3 DNA (partial): TGTGCCAGCAGCCCACAGGGTCCGAATCAGCCC. Amino acids: CASSPQGPNQP. The whole CDR3 sequence is CASSPQGPNQPQHF. The V and J genes are TRBV7-9 and TRBJ1-5, with D perhaps TRBD1 (6 bases). The DNA ends 3 residues before the CDR3 does, and the rest of the CDR3 is filled in from the germline J gene. Germline CDR1 is SEHNR and CDR2 is FQNEAQ (reference sequence). Deletions cut 5 bases from V and 4 bases from J, with 12 bases between. The CDR3 totals 14 residues.

The table lists this clone with many counts. From the germline J gene comes the end of the CDR3, since the read stops 3 residues before it. The V gene is TRBV10-1, the J gene TRBJ2-5; 7 bases are a match to TRBD2. CDR3 size: 14 residues. CDR1 is WNHNN, CDR2 SYGVQD, per germline (reference sequence). J gave up 3 bases and V 6 bases, and 7 bases lay outside the gene matches. The part of the CDR3 DNA that was read is TGCGCCAGCAGGCCCGTACTAGCGAAAGAGACC. As protein: CASRPVLAKET. The whole CDR3 reads CASRPVLAKETQYF.

This clone was seen a handful of times. The read is 3 residues too short to cover the CDR3 end, so that end is filled in from the germline J gene. This chain uses TRBV6-2 or TRBV6-3 with TRBJ2-5; D not certain. CDR3 length: 14 residues. Per the germline V gene, CDR1 is MNHEY and CDR2 is SVGEGT. Trimming cost V 5 bases and J 1 base, with 11 bases left between them. The CDR3 spells CASSKSDTQETQYF. The covered CDR3 bases are TGTGCCAGCAGTAAGTCAGACACCCAAGAGACC.

This clone was seen more than once but under ten times. Read data end 3 residues before the CDR3 end; the end is taken from the germline J gene. The chain combines TRBV6-2 or TRBV6-3 with TRBJ1-6, with D perhaps matching TRBD1 (5 bases). CDR3 size: 12 residues. Germline CDR1 reads MNHEY; CDR2 reads SVGEGT. Trimming removed 7 bases from V and 9 bases from J, with 10 bases in between. The sequenced part of the CDR3 DNA is TGTGCCAGCACGCCGGGGGTTTCACCC. It is translated as CASTPGVSP. The complete CDR3 protein is CASTPGVSPLHF.

This clone was recorded many times. This CDR3 is CAWTEGAGENTEAFF. The CDR3 DNA, read in part, is TGTGCCTGGACGGAAGGGGCAGGGGAGAACACTGAA. This rearrangement joins TRBV30 to TRBJ1-1, with D maybe TRBD1 (6 bases). The sequence runs out 3 residues before the end of the CDR3; the remainder is reconstructed from the germline J gene. Germline V gene lookup returns CDR1 GTSNPN and CDR2 SVGIG (reference sequence). The CDR3 totals 15 residues. Trimming shortened V by 4 bases and J by 1 base, and 16 bases separated the two germline ends.

Many counts were recorded for this clone. The read finishes 3 residues shy of the CDR3 end, and the germline J gene is used to complete it. V is TRBV19 and J is TRBJ2-1; D gene unclear. The CDR3 is 17 amino acids. Trimming removed 1 base from V and 1 base from J, with 14 bases in between. The germline V gene has CDR1 LNHDA and CDR2 SQIVND (reference sequence). CDR3 bases read: TGTGCCAGTAGTATAGGAGTGACACTTCAATCCTACAATGAG. Protein product: CASSIGVTLQSYNE. The whole CDR3 region reads CASSIGVTLQSYNEQFF. The full variable domain, rest sourced from reference TRBV19 and TRBJ2-1, is DGGITQSPKYLFRKEGQNVTLSCEQNLNHDAMYWYRQDPGQGLRLIYYSQIVNDFQKGDIAEGYSVSREKKESFPLTVTSAQKNPTAFYLCASSIGVTLQSYNEQFFGPGTRLTVL.

This clone was picked up many times. From the germline J gene comes the end of the CDR3, since the read stops 3 residues before it. The chain links TRBV19 to TRBJ2-3; 11 bases map to TRBD2. CDR1 and CDR2 (germline): LNHDA, SQIVND (reference sequence). V shed 2 bases, J shed 0 bases, and the junction held 4 bases outside the gene matches. This CDR3 has 17 residues. The CDR3 region is CASSIQASGGSTDTQYF. CDR3 DNA, as far as it was read: TGTGCCAGTAGTATACAAGCTAGCGGGGGGAGCACAGATACG.

This clone was found many times. From the germline J gene comes the end of the CDR3, since the read stops 3 residues before it. The gene calls are TRBV6-2 or TRBV6-3 and TRBJ2-1; 10 positions agree with TRBD2. Per the germline V gene, CDR1 is MNHEY and CDR2 is SVGEGT. The CDR3 extends over 17 amino acids. After removal of 1 base from V and 4 bases from J, the junction contained 7 bases not matched to a gene. CDR3 residues: CASSYLGSGGPYNEQFF. The CDR3 bases that were read are TGTGCCAGCAGTTACTTAGGTAGCGGGGGGCCGTACAATGAG.

This clone was observed many times. The read finishes 3 residues shy of the CDR3 end, and the germline J gene is used to complete it. Other DNA variants within this sample encode the same CDR3. The V call is TRBV20-1, the J call TRBJ2-3; TRBD2 agrees at 9 bases. This CDR3 spans 14 amino acids. Trimming took 5 bases from V and 3 from J; bases not matched to a gene: 6. In germline, CDR1 is DFQATT, CDR2 SNEGSKA (reference sequence). The CDR3 loop is CSAWTSERTDTQYF. CDR3 DNA (partial): TGCAGTGCTTGGACTAGCGAGAGGACAGATACG.

This clone was observed many times. The read is 3 residues too short to cover the CDR3 end, so that end is filled in from the germline J gene. The chain has TRBV19 and TRBJ1-5; D is undetermined. The CDR3 has 14 residues. Trimming stripped 1 base from V and 3 bases from J, with 7 bases between. CDR1 LNHDA and CDR2 SQIVND come from the germline V gene (reference sequence). The chain's CDR3 is CASSIVQPNQPQHF. CDR3 bases read: TGTGCCAGTAGTATAGTACAACCCAATCAGCCC.

As concerns this clone: Coverage ceases 3 residues before the CDR3 finishes, and the germline J gene fills in the end. The chain combines TRBV30 with TRBJ2-3; 8 bases match TRBD2. CDR1 GTSNPN and CDR2 SVGIG come from the germline V gene (reference sequence). Trimming at V came to 4 bases and at J to 0 bases, leaving 0 bases not matched to a gene. There are 13 residues in the CDR3. The CDR3 loop is CAWIAGSTDTQYF. CDR3 DNA (partial): TGTGCCTGGATAGCGGGGAGCACAGATACG. Supplemented by reference TRBV30 and TRBJ2-3, the full variable domain reads SQTIHQWPATLVQPVGSPLSLECTVEGTSNPNLYWYRQAAGRGLQLLFYSVGIGQISSEVPQNLSASRPQDRQFILSSKKLLLSDSGFYLCAWIAGSTDTQYFGPGTRLTVL.

Comments on this clone: The read is 3 residues too short to cover the CDR3 end, so that end is filled in from the germline J gene. The chain couples TRBV7-2 to TRBJ1-3; 8 bases agree with TRBD1. After removal of 4 bases from V and 8 bases from J, the junction contained 7 bases not matched to a gene. CDR1 is SGHTA and CDR2 is FQGNSA in the germline V gene. There are 14 residues in the CDR3. This CDR3 reads CASSSPGTGYTIYF. The DNA read from the CDR3 is TGTGCCAGCAGCTCACCCGGGACAGGTTACACC.

This clone was detected many times. Read sequence stops 3 residues before the CDR3 end, and the germline J gene provides the missing end. The chain links TRBV18 to TRBJ1-1, with 8 bases identical to TRBD1. This CDR3 is 12 amino acids long. Germline lookup yields CDR1 KGHSH and CDR2 LQKENI. V shed 6 bases and J 6 bases; nucleotides not matched to a gene: 3. The CDR3 sequence: CASSQTGAEAFF. Incomplete CDR3 DNA: TGTGCCAGCTCTCAGACAGGGGCTGAA.

A few counts support this clone. Read coverage stops 3 residues before the CDR3 terminus; the germline J gene supplies the remainder. This chain uses TRBV7-3 with TRBJ1-2; D is ambiguous. In germline, CDR1 is SGHTA, CDR2 FQGTGA. This CDR3 region has 13 residues. The V end lost 4 bases, the J end lost 4 bases, and 10 bases lay between the germline ends. The CDR3 sequence is CASSWSYSYGYTF. The part of the CDR3 DNA that was read is TGTGCCAGCAGCTGGTCGTACAGCTATGGC.

This clone was counted a few times. From the germline J gene comes the end of the CDR3, since the read stops 3 residues before it. This chain uses TRBV7-2 with TRBJ1-6, with 7 bases aligning to TRBD1. The germline V gene has CDR1 SGHTA and CDR2 FQGNSA. The CDR3 consists of 14 residues. CDR3 DNA (partial): TGTGCCAGCAGCCCTCAAAGACAGGGAGGTCCC. It codes for CASSPQRQGGP. In full, the CDR3 is CASSPQRQGGPLHF.

This clone was detected a few times. The missing CDR3 end, 3 residues past where the read stops, is filled in from the germline J gene. The rearrangement links TRBV2 to TRBJ1-2; 7 nucleotides line up with TRBD1. The CDR3 loop spans 16 amino acids. Germline CDR1 SNHLY, CDR2 FYNNEI. V gave up 9 bases and J gave up 4 bases; unmatched junction bases: 17. The chain's CDR3 is CARGETGRIMGYGYTF. The CDR3 bases that were read are TGTGCCAGGGGGGAGACAGGGAGAATAATGGGCTATGGC.

Details on this clone: The read ends 3 residues before the CDR3 terminus; that terminus is restored from the germline J gene. The V gene is TRBV30, the J gene TRBJ2-7; 8 bases line up with TRBD2. Germline assignment: CDR1 GTSNPN and CDR2 SVGIG (reference sequence). Trimming cost V 0 bases and J 2 bases; bases outside gene matches: 6. CDR3 length: 15 residues. CDR3 DNA, as far as it was read: TGTGCCTGGAGTGTAATCGGCGGGGGGCCCTACGAG. Translating gives CAWSVIGGGPYE. The CDR3 in full is CAWSVIGGGPYEQYF.

Regarding this clone: The CDR3 goes on 3 residues after the read ends, and that part is filled in from the germline J gene. The rearrangement joins TRBV5-6 to TRBJ1-4, with 7 bases identical to TRBD1. This CDR3 region has 15 residues. Germline V lookup: CDR1 SGHDT, CDR2 YYEEEE. Trimming took 3 bases from V and 8 from J; bases not matched to a gene: 10. CDR3 sequence reads: CASSSAGTENEKLFF. CDR3 DNA, as far as it was read: TGTGCCAGCAGCTCCGCCGGGACAGAAAACGAAAAA.

This clone was detected many times. The read falls 3 residues short of the CDR3 end, and the missing part is taken from the germline J gene. This chain connects TRBV19 to TRBJ1-2; 7 bases align to TRBD1. The CDR3 has 14 amino acids. The germline CDR1 and CDR2 sequences are LNHDA and SQIVND (reference sequence). The CDR3 bases that were read are TGTGCCAGTAGTATAGTACAACAGGGGAGCGGC. Its translation is CASSIVQQGSG. The CDR3 in its entirety is CASSIVQQGSGYTF.

This clone was found many times. From the germline J gene comes the end of the CDR3, since the read stops 3 residues before it. J is TRBJ2-3 and V is TRBV7-1; 8 bases are shared with TRBD2. TRBV7-1 is given ORF status, its function remaining uncertain. CDR3 size: 20 residues. V was clipped by 3 bases and J by 4 bases; unmatched bases: 21. The CDR3 bases that were read are TGTGCCAGCAGCTCCTCACCCGACCCCCGGGGCGGGGGGCTTTCAGATACG. This sequence encodes CASSSSPDPRGGGLSDT. The whole CDR3 is CASSSSPDPRGGGLSDTQYF.

A word on this clone: The sequence runs out 3 residues before the end of the CDR3; the remainder is reconstructed from the germline J gene. V and J are TRBV7-2 and TRBJ2-1, with D perhaps matching TRBD2 (7 bases). The CDR3 sequence is 15 residues long. Germline values: CDR1 SGHTA, CDR2 FQGNSA. Trimming cost V 11 bases and J 0 bases, with 17 bases left between them. This CDR3 reads CAALGGPSSYNEQFF. The part of the CDR3 DNA that was read is TGTGCCGCCCTGGGGGGGCCGAGCTCCTACAATGAG.

This clone was observed many times. The read is 3 residues too short to cover the CDR3 end, so that end is filled in from the germline J gene. The rearrangement joins TRBV7-6 to TRBJ1-1, with 9 bases identical to TRBD1. The CDR3 loop spans 14 amino acids. Unmatched junction bases numbered 6, after V lost 4 bases and J lost 6 bases. Per germline, CDR1 SGHVS and CDR2 FNYEAQ. This CDR3 is CASSSGQGLSEAFF. The DNA read from the CDR3 is TGTGCCAGCAGCTCGGGACAGGGTTTATCTGAA.

This clone was detected a few times. The read gets to within 3 residues of the CDR3 end, and the germline J gene fills in the rest. The chain is built from TRBV6-2 or TRBV6-3 and TRBJ2-3, with 9 bases lining up with TRBD2. This CDR3 spans 15 amino acids. J lost 2 bases, V lost 8 bases, and 8 bases had no gene match. CDR1 is MNHEY, CDR2 SVGEGT, per germline. The sequenced part of the CDR3 DNA is TGTGCCAGCGGCCGAGCGGGGGGTTACACAGATACG. It is translated as CASGRAGGYTDT. The entire CDR3 protein is CASGRAGGYTDTQYF.